These T cell receptor beta chains were read from a single sample in a study of shared clonotypes between healthy human individuals. TCRdb keeps only in-frame clones here, not all; method: immunoSEQ multiplex PCR. The sample lists fewer than 650,000 clones, 76% seen once, with 13% in the top ten. The source material was PBMCs. The receptors were sampled from a woman in her thirties or forties in good health. Some clones in this sample may be carry-over from other donors' samples. CDR3s include the opening cysteine and the closing phenylalanine or tryptophan. Each record gives: J gene, V gene, CDR3 length, clone size, CDR3 protein. Not all rows give a size; the values are once, few, many and, for expanded clones, a class.

j_gene: TRBJ1-5; v_gene: TRBV11-2; len: 14; abundance: NA; CDR3aa: CASSEQGPGQPQHF
j_gene: TRBJ1-5; v_gene: TRBV19; len: 14; abundance: NA; CDR3aa: CASSIWDSNQPQHF
j_gene: TRBJ2-5; v_gene: TRBV23-1; len: 15; abundance: NA; CDR3aa: CASSRVNSTQETQYF
j_gene: TRBJ1-1; v_gene: TRBV28; len: 11; abundance: NA; CDR3aa: CASSFRQLAFF
j_gene: TRBJ2-7; v_gene: TRBV11-2; len: 16; abundance: once; CDR3aa: CASSPLRREGRYEQYF
j_gene: TRBJ2-1; v_gene: TRBV5-1; len: 15; abundance: NA; CDR3aa: CASSLGPSSYNEQFF
j_gene: TRBJ1-2; v_gene: TRBV30; len: 13; abundance: NA; CDR3aa: CAWPPDGVCGYTF
j_gene: TRBJ2-7; v_gene: TRBV14; len: 15; abundance: NA; CDR3aa: CASSHSGGRLDEQYF
j_gene: TRBJ2-7; v_gene: TRBV11-2; len: 15; abundance: NA; CDR3aa: CASSTGLAGVYEQYF
j_gene: TRBJ2-7; v_gene: TRBV5-1; len: 15; abundance: NA; CDR3aa: CASSLVSGNHYEQYF
j_gene: TRBJ2-3; v_gene: TRBV28; len: 17; abundance: NA; CDR3aa: CASSRVSLELGTDTQYF
j_gene: TRBJ1-1; v_gene: TRBV2; len: 12; abundance: many; CDR3aa: CASSPRQGVAFF
j_gene: TRBJ2-1; v_gene: TRBV7-3; len: 15; abundance: NA; CDR3aa: CASSLEGSSYNEQFF
j_gene: TRBJ2-5; v_gene: TRBV28; len: 14; abundance: NA; CDR3aa: CASSETGLQETQYF
j_gene: TRBJ2-1; v_gene: TRBV10-3; len: 13; abundance: NA; CDR3aa: CAISESPLNEQFF
j_gene: TRBJ1-3; v_gene: TRBV19; len: 15; abundance: NA; CDR3aa: CASGAAPASGNTIYF
j_gene: TRBJ2-6; v_gene: TRBV5-1; len: 17; abundance: NA; CDR3aa: CASSLMQGFSGANVLTF
j_gene: TRBJ2-5; v_gene: TRBV5-4; len: 13; abundance: NA; CDR3aa: CASSFQPGETQYF
j_gene: TRBJ1-1; v_gene: TRBV11-2; len: 12; abundance: few; CDR3aa: CASSYGHTEAFF
j_gene: TRBJ2-1; v_gene: TRBV7-6; len: 15; abundance: once; CDR3aa: CASSFQTGNYNEQFF
j_gene: TRBJ2-5; v_gene: TRBV15; len: 16; abundance: many; CDR3aa: CATSRARLPRGETQYF
j_gene: TRBJ2-5; v_gene: TRBV4-2; len: 18; abundance: NA; CDR3aa: CASSQEGLAGVRGETQYF
j_gene: TRBJ2-1; v_gene: TRBV4-3; len: 16; abundance: NA; CDR3aa: CASSQDSGSSYNEQFF
j_gene: TRBJ1-2; v_gene: TRBV21-1; len: 14; abundance: many; CDR3aa: CASSKARVNYGYTF
j_gene: TRBJ2-3; v_gene: TRBV7-2; len: 17; abundance: NA; CDR3aa: CASSLQGGSGRADTQYF
j_gene: TRBJ2-7; v_gene: TRBV27; len: 14; abundance: NA; CDR3aa: CASSYGDSSYEQYF
j_gene: TRBJ1-1; v_gene: TRBV18; len: 14; abundance: few; CDR3aa: CASSPYLGHTEAFF